This TCR beta chain was recovered during a study of blood T cell repertoires in COVID-19. This clone occurred once. Other DNA sequences in the same sample also yield this CDR3. Authors' analysis steps: Reference gene primer amplification yielded estimated nucleated cell counts. The method was immunoSEQ multiplex PCR; TCRdb's version includes in-frame clones alone and lacks a portion of them. The V and J calls and clone size were taken over from that table, and D and trimming were inferred from the DNA. The table shows about 210,000 clones, with approximately 78% occurring only once. The CDR3 length is 12 residues. CDR1 is LNHDA and CDR2 is SQIVND in the germline V gene (reference sequence). V lost 2 bases and J 8 bases, leaving 9 bases between the germline ends.

The genes are TRBV19 and TRBJ1-2, with D unresolved. The specimen sequenced was peripheral blood. The receptor was derived from a woman in her thirties or forties with acute or convalescent COVID-19. The CDR3: CASSIPGGGYTF. DNA for the CDR3: TGTGCCAGTAGTATACCCGGAGGGGGCTACACCTTC.